Listed below are T cell receptor beta chains from one sample, sequenced in a study of T cells in pancreatic ductal adenocarcinoma. TCRdb keeps only in-frame clones here, not all; method: immunoSEQ multiplex PCR. The table includes about 97,000 clones, nearly 95% detected once. The source material was PBMCs. The receptors come from a human donor with pancreatic ductal adenocarcinoma. The CDR3 runs from the conserved cysteine through the conserved F or W. Fields, in order: CDR3 protein, CDR3 DNA, clone size, J gene, D gene, V gene. A D gene is named only where the DNA matches it firmly. Rows give clone size only sometimes, using once, few, many, or a class for an expanded clone.

CASTEPPGGRREGNEQFF,TGCGCCAGCACCGAGCCACCGGGCGGGAGAAGGGAGGGCAATGAGCAGTTCTTC,NA,TRBJ2-1,TRBD2,TRBV4-1
CASSVVQGRAEAFF,TGCGCCAGCAGTGTGGTCCAGGGGCGCGCTGAAGCTTTCTTT,NA,TRBJ1-1,NA,TRBV10-2
CASSTSANYGYTF,TGTGCCAGCAGCACGAGTGCTAACTATGGCTACACCTTC,NA,TRBJ1-2,NA,TRBV5-6
CASSLGRPGSSTTGELFF,TGTGCCAGCAGCTTAGGAAGGCCGGGGTCCTCAACCACCGGGGAGCTGTTTTTT,NA,TRBJ2-2,NA,TRBV7-9
CASSLETSGNGVRQFF,TGCGCCAGCAGCCTGGAGACTAGCGGGAATGGGGTACGGCAGTTCTTC,NA,TRBJ2-1,TRBD2,TRBV4-1
CATPSGGGGYGYTF,TGTGCCACCCCCTCGGGGGGCGGGGGCTATGGCTACACCTTC,NA,TRBJ1-2,NA,TRBV5-4
CASSSYRDQPQHF,TGTGCCAGCAGCTCCTACAGGGACCAGCCCCAGCATTTT,NA,TRBJ1-5,NA,TRBV13
CATRIGGTYEQYF,TGTGCCACCCGGATCGGGGGAACCTACGAGCAGTACTTC,NA,TRBJ2-7,NA,TRBV27
CASSQTGVQYF,TGTGCCAGCAGCCAGACAGGGGTGCAGTACTTC,NA,TRBJ2-7,TRBD1,TRBV7-9
CASSLTLAGGGNEQFF,TGCGCCAGCAGCTTGACCTTAGCGGGAGGAGGAAATGAGCAGTTCTTC,NA,TRBJ2-1,TRBD2,TRBV5-1
CASSLGGVSGRSYNEQFF,TGTGCCAGCAGCTTGGGGGGGGTAAGCGGGCGCTCCTACAATGAGCAGTTCTTC,NA,TRBJ2-1,TRBD2,TRBV7-6
CASSLIPGDTEAFF,TGTGCCAGCAGCCTTATCCCAGGGGACACTGAAGCTTTCTTT,NA,TRBJ1-1,NA,TRBV28
CASRGGSGNTIYF,TGCGCCAGCCGCGGTGGCTCTGGAAACACCATATATTTT,NA,TRBJ1-3,NA,TRBV4-1
CASSFRSNGDNTQYF,TGTGCCAGCAGCTTTCGATCCAATGGAGATAATACGCAGTATTTT,NA,TRBJ2-3,NA,TRBV5-5
CASRRGSDSSTDTQYF,TGTGCCAGTAGAAGGGGTTCGGACAGCAGCACAGATACGCAGTATTTT,NA,TRBJ2-3,NA,TRBV19
CASSLNSEDEQFF,TGCGCCAGCAGTTTAAACTCAGAGGATGAGCAGTTCTTC,NA,TRBJ2-1,NA,TRBV10-1
CASSWDSGSSDKNIQYF,TGTGCCAGCAGCTGGGATAGCGGGAGTTCTGACAAAAACATTCAGTACTTC,NA,TRBJ2-4,TRBD2,TRBV7-6
CSAILAKFGELFF,TGCAGCGCCATACTAGCGAAGTTCGGGGAGCTGTTTTTT,once,TRBJ2-2,TRBD2,TRBV29-1
CASSKEEGRGLYEQYF,TGTGCCAGCAGCAAAGAAGAGGGTCGTGGACTCTACGAGCAGTACTTC,NA,TRBJ2-7,NA,TRBV21-1
CASTPSETSGSDTQYF,TGTGCCAGTACCCCGTCCGAGACTAGCGGGAGTGATACGCAGTATTTT,NA,TRBJ2-3,TRBD2,TRBV19
CASTGTGGTGYTF,TGTGCCAGCACGGGGACAGGGGGAACTGGCTACACCTTC,NA,TRBJ1-2,TRBD1,TRBV25-1
CAISDSGYTEAFF,TGTGCCATCAGTGATTCAGGGTACACTGAAGCTTTCTTT,NA,TRBJ1-1,NA,TRBV10-3
CASRRRSSYNEQFF,TGTGCCAGCAGACGCAGAAGCTCCTACAATGAGCAGTTCTTC,NA,TRBJ2-1,NA,TRBV2
CASSLEGDNEQFF,TGTGCCAGCAGCTTAGAAGGGGACAATGAGCAGTTCTTC,NA,TRBJ2-1,NA,TRBV7-9
CASSSSAGGNTDTQYF,TGTGCCAGCAGCTCGTCAGCGGGAGGGAACACAGATACGCAGTATTTT,NA,TRBJ2-3,TRBD2,TRBV7-3
CASSVGSSVFQETQYF,TGTGCCAGCAGCGTAGGGAGCTCGGTTTTTCAAGAGACCCAGTACTTC,NA,TRBJ2-5,NA,TRBV9
CASSPGQGGNTEAFF,TGTGCCAGCAGTCCTGGACAGGGGGGGAACACTGAAGCTTTCTTT,NA,TRBJ1-1,TRBD1,TRBV6-6
CATSRQGADTQYF,TGTGCCACCAGCAGACAGGGGGCGGATACGCAGTATTTT,NA,TRBJ2-3,TRBD1,TRBV15
CASSSYRGHGYTF,TGTGCCAGCAGCTCCTACAGGGGGCACGGCTACACCTTC,NA,TRBJ1-2,TRBD1,TRBV11-2
CASSMTSGRTDTQYF,TGTGCCAGTAGTATGACTAGCGGGAGGACAGATACGCAGTATTTT,NA,TRBJ2-3,TRBD2,TRBV19
CASSFNDYGYTF,TGTGCCAGCAGCTTCAATGACTATGGCTACACCTTC,NA,TRBJ1-2,NA,TRBV7-8
CASSQDRGQQFF,TGTGCCAGCAGCCAGGACAGGGGGCAGCAGTTCTTC,NA,TRBJ2-1,TRBD1,TRBV11-2
CASVGGNSGANVLTF,TGTGCCAGCGTGGGAGGTAACTCTGGGGCCAACGTCCTGACTTTC,NA,TRBJ2-6,NA,TRBV28
CASSLAVGNEQFF,TGCGCCAGCAGCTTGGCCGTCGGCAATGAGCAGTTCTTC,NA,TRBJ2-1,NA,TRBV5-1
CASSSSGRSSGNTIYF,TGTGCCAGCAGCTCGTCCGGGAGGAGCTCTGGAAACACCATATATTTT,NA,TRBJ1-3,NA,TRBV5-4
CASSLGFRTGTSYTF,TGCGCCAGCAGCTTGGGTTTCCGGACAGGGACCAGCTACACCTTC,NA,TRBJ1-2,TRBD1,TRBV5-1
CASSPAGRLSGNTIYF,TGCGCCAGCAGCCCAGCAGGGCGCCTCTCTGGAAACACCATATATTTT,NA,TRBJ1-3,NA,TRBV4-1
CASSLTAGEAFF,TGCGCCAGCAGCTTAACAGCAGGCGAAGCTTTCTTT,NA,TRBJ1-1,NA,TRBV5-1
CASSLGQGAETQYF,TGCGCCAGCAGCCTCGGACAGGGGGCCGAGACCCAGTACTTC,NA,TRBJ2-5,TRBD1,TRBV5-1
CASSLLVIPDTQYF,TGTGCCAGCAGCCTGCTAGTCATCCCAGATACGCAGTATTTT,NA,TRBJ2-3,NA,TRBV14
CASSVAQREYFGELFF,TGTGCCAGCAGCGTAGCTCAGCGGGAGTATTTCGGGGAGCTGTTTTTT,once,TRBJ2-2,TRBD2,TRBV9